This T cell receptor (beta chain) stems from a study of identical twins. Germline CDR1 is MNHEY and CDR2 is SMNVEV (reference sequence). The CDR3 covers 15 residues. V gave up 5 bases and J gave up 8 bases; unmatched junction bases: 8. Whole-study findings and limits: The more abundant beta clonotypes in cord blood had fewer insertions, and memory repertoires did not show this. Twin sharing of out-of-frame TCR alpha was underestimated by models in monozygotic pairs. The degree of excess twin sharing was weaker in beta out-of-frame sequences.

TCRdb used MiXCR to reprocess the 5' RACE reads, holding one entry per CDR3 protein. This table holds hundreds of thousands of distinct CDR3 sequences, roughly 7% found once. Details on this clonotype: Antigen unknown.

These data were likewise used in another study, on yellow fever vaccine responses in identical twins.

Sequencing was done on a sample of memory (CD45RO+) T cells sorted from blood. The receptor's source is a woman aged 18-29 years in good health. The gene calls are TRBV27 and TRBJ2-3, with 12 bases identical to TRBD1. The DNA for the CDR3 is TGTGCCAGCAGTCCCACCGGGACAGGGGGCTCTACGCAGTATTTT. Translated, it gives CASSPTGTGGSTQYF.